This T cell receptor (beta chain) was identified in a study of molecular identifiers for immune sequencing clone quantification (dated by TCRdb to between 2017 and 2018). Describing the broader study: For a replicate experiment, the RNA from either approximately 20,000 or 98,000 naive CD8 T cells was divided into five aliquots, and four of those aliquots went on to sequencing. CD8 T cells were used in a methods study to benchmark molecular-identifier clustering-based TCR repertoire sequencing (MIDCIRS) and TCR RNA copy counting.

Relative to germline, V is missing 7 bases and J is missing 7 bases, with 9 bases of the junction outside any gene match. As encoded in the germline V gene, CDR1 is SGHVS while CDR2 is FQNEAQ. The CDR3 runs 13 residues from the cysteine to the phenylalanine. Just CDR3 DNA is preserved here, 39 bases in frame from base 1. Libraries were built with PCR. Reads for this sample came from an Illumina HiSeq 4000. Bulk TCR libraries were generated as previously described, with the TCR primers listed in Table S5 used. Purification of total RNA was performed with the Qiagen AllPrep DNA/RNA kit. Before analysis, reads from multiple sequencing runs of the same library were pooled. In the paper's pipeline: Only reads with exact TCR constant sequence were kept, trimmed to 150 nt, and grouped by their 12-nt molecular barcodes. Reads in each barcode group were sub-clustered using a 15% Levenshtein threshold, and a quality-weighted consensus sequence was built for each RNA molecule. Non-functional sequences were discarded, and so were lower-count sequences lying one edit away from another sequence. On the basis of fitting two negative binomial distributions, barcode sub-clusters with fewer than 20% of the maximum read count were discarded. Starting from the raw public reads, TCRdb applied fastp trimming at Q25, assembled clones with MiXCR and retained in-frame beta chains. When rows share a CDR3 protein, they turn into one entry using the most common DNA and genes. The V and J calls and clone size are TCRdb's, not the authors'. Within this sample are around 460,000 distinct CDR3 sequences, with about 22% of them counted one time only. Around 0.84% of the sample rests with the top ten.

Libraries of naive CD8 T cells were built from anywhere between about 20,000 and 1,000,000 sorted cells, with 10%, 30% or 50% of the purified RNA used. Naive CD8 T cells were FACS-sorted as CD8+CD4-CCR7+CD45RA+ on a BD FACSAria II into RLT Plus buffer. Detection sensitivity was tested by spiking Jurkat RNA equal to ten TCR copies' worth into samples containing roughly 19,000-1,000,000 naive CD8 T cells. CD8 T cells were enriched using RosetteSep CD8+ T Cell Enrichment Cocktail and Ficoll-Paque, and the enriched cells then underwent ACK red cell lysis. This clonotype showed up just a few times. Its antigen is still unknown. Base qualities are not at hand, and no much larger clone is one base apart. On the study overall, not on this receptor specifically: In CMV-specific effector cells, over 98% of molecules were held by clones above 20 RNA copies, whereas under 1% of molecules were held by such clones in naive cells. When barcode sub-clustering was left out, chimeric consensus sequences inflated TCR diversity, with chimeras reaching as high as 47%. The naive libraries included spiked-in Jurkat TCR RNA (about nine copies' worth), and this Jurkat TCR RNA is not part of the donor repertoire. Spiked-in Jurkat TCR RNA equivalent to a single cell was reported to be detectable even among fewer than 1.2 million naive CD8 T cells. Modeling indicated about 3 TCR RNA copies recovered per cell, compared with 9.5 to 10 by digital PCR, which implies a capture efficiency of around 30%. Highly expanded clone sizes could be underestimated if identical TCR molecules share a barcode.

The V and J segments used are TRBV7-8 and TRBJ2-7; 8 bases in the junction line up with TRBD2. The source of this sequence is a human donor in good health. Some libraries in this study had Jurkat cell RNA spiked in. The sequenced sample consisted of naive CD8+ T cells from blood, with Jurkat cell RNA spiked in. According to the study, the label for this sample's cell subset or site signals: FACS-sorted CD8+CD4-CCR7+CD45RA+ naive T cells. The CDR3 protein: CASTGGGAGEQYF. The DNA sequence is as follows: TGTGCCAGCACCGGGGGGGGGGCAGGGGAGCAGTACTTC. Joined to the reference TRBV7-8 and TRBJ2-7 proteins, this CDR3 gives the full variable domain: GAGVSQSPRYKVAKRGQDVALRCDPISGHVSLFWYQQALGQGPEFLTYFQNEAQLDKSGLPSDRFFAERPEGSVSTLKIQRTQQEDSAVYLCASTGGGAGEQYFGPGTRLTVT.